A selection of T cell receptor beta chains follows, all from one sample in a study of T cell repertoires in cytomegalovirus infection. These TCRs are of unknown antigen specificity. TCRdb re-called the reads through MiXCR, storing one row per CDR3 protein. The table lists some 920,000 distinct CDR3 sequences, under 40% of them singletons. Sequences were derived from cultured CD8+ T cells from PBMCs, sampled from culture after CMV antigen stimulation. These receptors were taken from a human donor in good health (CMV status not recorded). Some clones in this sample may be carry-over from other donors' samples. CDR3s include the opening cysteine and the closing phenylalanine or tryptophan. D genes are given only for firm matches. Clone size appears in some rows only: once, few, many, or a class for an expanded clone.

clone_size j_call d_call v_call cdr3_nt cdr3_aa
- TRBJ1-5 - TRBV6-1 TGTGCCAGCAGTGAAGGGGGTGGTTCCAATCAGCCCCAGCATTTT CASSEGGGSNQPQHF
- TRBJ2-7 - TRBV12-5 TGTGCTACCACAGGAACCTACGAGCAGTACTTC CATTGTYEQYF
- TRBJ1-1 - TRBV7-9 TGTGCCAGCAGCTCTGACAGGAGAGCTTTCTTT CASSSDRRAFF
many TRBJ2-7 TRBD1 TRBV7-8 TGTGCCAGCAGCGGCACCGGGACAGGGGGGTACGAGCAGTACTTC CASSGTGTGGYEQYF
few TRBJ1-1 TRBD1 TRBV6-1 TGTGCCAGCAGGGGGACAGGGCGGAACACTGAAGCTTTCTTT CASRGTGRNTEAFF
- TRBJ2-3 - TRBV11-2 TGTGCCAGCAGCTTACCTGGGTCGCGGGGTCGGGATACGCAGTATTTT CASSLPGSRGRDTQYF
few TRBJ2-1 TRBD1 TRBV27 TGTGCCAGCAGTCGTGGGACAGGAGCCTTGAATGGCTACAATGAGCAGTTCTTC CASSRGTGALNGYNEQFF
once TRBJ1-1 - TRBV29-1 TGCAGCGTTGGAATAGCCGAAGCTTTCTTT CSVGIAEAFF
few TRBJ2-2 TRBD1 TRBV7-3 TGTGCCAGCAGCTTTGAGCCCCGGACAGGGCACACCGGGGAGCTGTTTTTT CASSFEPRTGHTGELFF
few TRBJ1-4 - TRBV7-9 TGTGCCAGCAGCGGTCCGAATGAAAAACTGTTTTTT CASSGPNEKLFF
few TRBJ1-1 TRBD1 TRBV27 TGTGCCAGCAGTTCTCGGGACAGGGACACTGAAGCTTTCTTT CASSSRDRDTEAFF
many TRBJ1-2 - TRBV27 TGTGCCAGCCGAATCGCAGACCCTAACTATGGCTACACCTTC CASRIADPNYGYTF
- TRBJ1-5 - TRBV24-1 TGTGCCACCAGTGAACGGAATAGCAATCAGCCCCAGCATTTT CATSERNSNQPQHF
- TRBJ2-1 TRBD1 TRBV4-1 TGCGCCAGCAGAGAACAGGGGGGTGAGCAGTTCTTC CASREQGGEQFF
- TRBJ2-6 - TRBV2 TGTGCCAGCAGTGGGAGAGGGCCCAAAGCATCTGGGGCCAACGTCCTGACTTTC CASSGRGPKASGANVLTF
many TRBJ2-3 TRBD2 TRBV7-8 TGTGCCAGCAGCTCCTTTAGCGGGGGTGTCACAGATACGCAGTATTTT CASSSFSGGVTDTQYF
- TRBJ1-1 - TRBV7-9 TGTGCCAGCAGTATCAAACTCAATGAAGCTTTCTTT CASSIKLNEAFF
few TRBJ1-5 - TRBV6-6 TGTGCCAGCACCAAGGCTTACGGGGGCCAGCCCCAGCATTTT CASTKAYGGQPQHF
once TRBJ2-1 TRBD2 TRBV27 TGTGCCAGCAGTTTGCCTAGCGGGGGGGTAGACAATGAGCAGTTCTTC CASSLPSGGVDNEQFF
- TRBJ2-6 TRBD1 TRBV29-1 TGCAGCGTGGACAGGCAGGTCTCTGGGGCCAACGTCCTGACTTTC CSVDRQVSGANVLTF
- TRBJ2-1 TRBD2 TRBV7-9 TGTGCCAGCAGCTCCCCGGTAGCGGGGGGGTCTTACAATGAGCAGTTCTTC CASSSPVAGGSYNEQFF
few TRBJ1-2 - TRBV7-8 TGTGCCAGCAGCTTAGCGCGGACACGTAACTATGGCTACACCTTC CASSLARTRNYGYTF
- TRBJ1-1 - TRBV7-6 TGTGCCTTTGACTGGGGTACTGAAGCTTTCTTT CAFDWGTEAFF
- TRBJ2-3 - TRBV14 TGTGCCAGCAGCCAGGAGGGGCTACCCGTTTACACAGATACGCAGTATTTT CASSQEGLPVYTDTQYF
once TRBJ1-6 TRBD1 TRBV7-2 TGTGCCAGCAGCTTAGGTCTTACAGGGGTGGTGAATTCACCCCTCCACTTT CASSLGLTGVVNSPLHF
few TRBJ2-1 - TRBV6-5 TGTGCCAGCAGTTACCGGAGGGGTGGGGGTGAGCAGTTCTTC CASSYRRGGGEQFF
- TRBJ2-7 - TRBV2 TGTGCCAGCAAGGAGGGGGCGGGTTACGAGCAGTACTTC CASKEGAGYEQYF
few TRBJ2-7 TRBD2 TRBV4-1 TGCGCCAGCAGCCAAACTCCTAGCGGACTTGCCTACGAGCAGTACTTC CASSQTPSGLAYEQYF
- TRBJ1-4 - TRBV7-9 TGTGCCAGCAGCTATCCCGGACCTGAGAAGGAAAAACTGTTTTTT CASSYPGPEKEKLFF
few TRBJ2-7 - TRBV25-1 TGTGCCAGCAGTGAATTCGGGCAGAGGCCTGGCGAGCAGTACTTC CASSEFGQRPGEQYF
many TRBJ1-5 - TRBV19 TGTGCCAGTAGTATCTCCGGGACACTTAGCAATCAGCCCCAGCATTTT CASSISGTLSNQPQHF
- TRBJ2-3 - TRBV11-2 TGTGCCAGCAGCCATTACCCGGGGTCTCGGACAGATACGCAGTATTTT CASSHYPGSRTDTQYF
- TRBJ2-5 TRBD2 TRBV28 TGTGCCAGCAGTTCGGGGGGGATCCAAGAGACCCAGTACTTC CASSSGGIQETQYF
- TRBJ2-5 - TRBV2 TGTGCCAGCATCCTGGCTGAGACCCAGTACTTC CASILAETQYF